Sequencing of this T cell receptor beta chain was carried out in a study of cytomegalovirus exposure and HLA in healthy donors. General study results and limits: The majority of TCR sequences were rare, yet some public TCRs appeared in many donors.

Notes on this clone: Its antigen remains unknown.

This CDR3 has 14 amino acids. The V gene end was trimmed by 8 bases and the J gene end by 8 bases; junction bases not matched to a gene: 11. The V gene's germline CDR1 is MNHEY and CDR2 SVGAGI. PCR amplification relied on 60 Vbeta primers (plus 13 Jbeta primers). Here immunoSEQ multiplex PCR was the method, and the copy in TCRdb shows in-frame clones only, minus some. The table shows 65,000 to 95,000 clones, with about 78% occurring only once. The genes are TRBV6-5 and TRBJ2-1, with TRBD2 identical over 8 bases. The sequencing input was PBMCs. This receptor was obtained from a male donor in good health and CMV-seropositive. The chain's CDR3 is CASSGLGKVDEQFF. CDR3 bases: TGTGCCAGCTCGGGACTAGGGAAGGTCGATGAGCAGTTCTTC.